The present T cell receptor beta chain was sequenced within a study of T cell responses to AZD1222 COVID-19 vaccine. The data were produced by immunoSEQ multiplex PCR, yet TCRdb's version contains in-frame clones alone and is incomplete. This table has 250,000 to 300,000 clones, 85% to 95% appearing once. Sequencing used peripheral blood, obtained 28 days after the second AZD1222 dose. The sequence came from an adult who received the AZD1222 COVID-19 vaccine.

The CDR3 DNA follows: TGTGCCAGTAGTATAGCCCGGAATGGCTACACCTTC. Translation gives CASSIARNGYTF. V usage is TRBV19 and J usage is TRBJ1-2, with D unclear. The germline CDR1 and CDR2 sequences are LNHDA and SQIVND (reference sequence). CDR3 size: 12 residues. V shed 1 base and J shed 6 bases, with 6 bases lying between them.